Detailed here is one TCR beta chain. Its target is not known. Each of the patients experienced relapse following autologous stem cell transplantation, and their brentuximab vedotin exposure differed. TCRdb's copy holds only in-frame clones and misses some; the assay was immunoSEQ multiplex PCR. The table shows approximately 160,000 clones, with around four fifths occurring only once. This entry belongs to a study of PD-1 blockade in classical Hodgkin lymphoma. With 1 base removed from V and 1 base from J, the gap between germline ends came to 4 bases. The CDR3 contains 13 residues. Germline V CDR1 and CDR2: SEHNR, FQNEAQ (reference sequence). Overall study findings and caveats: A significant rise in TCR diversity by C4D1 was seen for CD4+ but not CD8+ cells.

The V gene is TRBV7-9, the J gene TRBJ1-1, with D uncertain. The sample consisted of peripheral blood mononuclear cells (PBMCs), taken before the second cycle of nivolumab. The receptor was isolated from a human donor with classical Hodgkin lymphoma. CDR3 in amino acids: CASSLVGNTEAFF. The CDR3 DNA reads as TGTGCCAGCAGCTTAGTGGGGAACACTGAAGCTTTCTTT.